The 17 T cell receptor beta chains below were found in one sample sequenced in a study of shared T cell receptors in the human thymus (dated by TCRdb to the early 2020s). Library method: the immunoSEQ multiplex PCR assay. Held by TCRdb, this immuneACCESS table contains in-frame sequences only and omits some clones. Under half of the omission traces to an unresolved V gene where checked; the cause of the rest is unknown. In this sample the table shows about 660,000 clones, approximately 87% of which occur a single time. The ten largest account for roughly 0.0089% of the sample. These data were also filed under a second study, of human thymus T cells.

Sample: thymocytes. The receptors here all came from a boy under three years old with a congenital heart defect. Donor details come from another sample of the same person, matched by shared clones.

The V and J genes are TRBV9 and TRBJ1-1; 7 nucleotides agree with TRBD1. Per the germline V gene, CDR1 is SGDLS and CDR2 is YYNGEE. This CDR3 spans 16 amino acids. V lost 6 bases to trimming and J lost 2 bases; unmatched junction nucleotides: 13. CDR3: CASTGQDLSSNTEAFF. The CDR3 bases are TGTGCCAGCACCGGACAGGATTTAAGCTCCAACACTGAAGCTTTCTTT. The whole variable domain, filled in from reference TRBV9 and TRBJ1-1, reads DSGVTQTPKHLITATGQRVTLRCSPRSGDLSVYWYQQSLDQGLQFLIQYYNGEERAKGNILERFSAQQFPDLHSELNLSSLELGDSALYFCASTGQDLSSNTEAFFGQGTRLTVV.

This sequence joins TRBV28 and TRBJ2-7, with 8 positions matching TRBD2. Germline loops: CDR1 MDHEN, CDR2 SYDVKM. V lost 7 bases and J lost 7; bases outside the gene matches: 21. The CDR3 is 17 amino acids. The CDR3 nucleotides are TGTGCCAGCAACCCATGGATGGAGCGGGAGCCACCGGGGGAGCAGTACTTC. Translating gives CASNPWMEREPPGEQYF.

This chain connects TRBV7-6 to TRBJ2-2; 11 nucleotides agree with TRBD2. Trimming cost V 4 bases and J 4 bases; bases outside gene matches: 11. CDR3 length: 18 amino acids. Germline lookup yields CDR1 SGHVS and CDR2 FNYEAQ. The chain's CDR3 is CASSSTGGTSGITGELFF. CDR3 bases: TGTGCCAGCAGCTCAACGGGTGGGACTAGCGGCATCACCGGGGAGCTGTTTTTT.

V gene TRBV25-1 combines with J gene TRBJ2-5, with D possibly being TRBD1 (5 bases). The CDR3 has 15 residues. CDR1 and CDR2 from the germline V gene are MGHDK and SYGVNS. V lost 0 bases, J lost 1 base, and 9 bases lay in between. CDR3 residues: CASSEYETVQETQYF. The CDR3 bases are TGTGCCAGCAGTGAATATGAGACAGTCCAAGAGACCCAGTACTTC.

V gene TRBV5-1 combines with J gene TRBJ1-1, with no clear D. Trimming took 0 bases from V and 10 from J, leaving 16 bases between them. The CDR3 has 14 residues. Germline loops: CDR1 SGHRS, CDR2 YFSETQ. The CDR3 DNA is TGCGCCAGCAGCTTGGCCTCTATGGGGAGAGGAGCTTTCTTT. Protein product: CASSLASMGRGAFF.

This clone appeared once. The chain employs TRBV2 and TRBJ2-7; a weak D match, TRBD1 (7 bases). There are 14 residues in the CDR3. The germline CDR1 and CDR2 sequences are SNHLY and FYNNEI. The ends were cut back, 3 bases at V and 3 bases at J, with 12 bases in the middle. The CDR3 DNA follows: TGTGCCAGCAGTGAGGGCAGGGGGGACTACGAGCAGTACTTC. It specifies CASSEGRGDYEQYF.

The V gene is TRBV28, the J gene TRBJ1-1, with a tentative D call TRBD1 (5 bases). V shed 3 bases and J shed 5 bases, with 10 bases lying between them. This CDR3 is built from 13 residues. Germline CDR1 and CDR2: MDHEN and SYDVKM. CDR3 coding DNA: TGTGCCAGCAGTTTTTCGGGGGAAACTGAAGCTTTCTTT. This sequence encodes CASSFSGETEAFF.

The sample holds a few counts of this clone. The J gene is TRBJ1-1, the V gene TRBV5-4; D call uncertain. The germline gives CDR1 SGHNT, CDR2 YYREEE (reference sequence). Trimming cost V 4 bases and J 0 bases, with 13 bases left between them. The CDR3 has 15 amino acids. The CDR3: CASSLTQSLNTEAFF. In DNA form, the CDR3 reads TGTGCCAGCAGCCTGACACAGAGTTTGAACACTGAAGCTTTCTTT.

The chain couples TRBV4-3 to TRBJ2-4; the D is unclear. The CDR3 spans 14 residues. Germline CDR1 LGHNA, CDR2 YSLEER. V was cut by 1 base and J by 7 bases, with 11 bases left in between. CDR3 DNA: TGCGCCAGCAGCCAAGCGGTACTTAATAACATTCAGTACTTC. This sequence encodes CASSQAVLNNIQYF.

This sequence joins TRBV30 and TRBJ1-2, with 7 positions matching TRBD1. This CDR3 comprises 14 residues. The V gene end was trimmed by 2 bases and the J gene end by 3 bases; junction bases not matched to a gene: 6. Germline values: CDR1 GTSNPN, CDR2 SVGIG (reference sequence). The CDR3, as DNA: TGTGCCTGGAGTCCTAAGGGACAGCACTATGGCTACACCTTC. Its translation: CAWSPKGQHYGYTF. The full variable domain, rest sourced from reference TRBV30 and TRBJ1-2, is SQTIHQWPATLVQPVGSPLSLECTVEGTSNPNLYWYRQAAGRGLQLLFYSVGIGQISSEVPQNLSASRPQDRQFILSSKKLLLSDSGFYLCAWSPKGQHYGYTFGSGTRLTVV.

Concerning this clone: The identical CDR3 is also encoded by other nucleotide sequences in the sample. The chain's CDR3 is CASSQDVAGASTDTQYF. The DNA for the CDR3 is TGTGCCAGCAGCCAAGATGTAGCGGGGGCTAGCACAGATACGCAGTATTTT. The chain joins TRBV4-2 to TRBJ2-3; 9 nucleotides align to TRBD2. Looked up from germline, CDR1 is LGHNA and CDR2 is YNFKEQ. The J segment lost 0 bases and the V segment lost 0 bases, leaving 4 bases of the junction unmatched. The CDR3 totals 17 residues.

The chain couples TRBV10-2 to TRBJ2-7, with 8 bases fitting TRBD1. Germline assignment: CDR1 WSHSY and CDR2 SAAADI. This CDR3 contains 14 residues. The V segment lost 3 bases and the J segment 4 bases; nucleotides outside the gene matches: 5. As DNA, the CDR3 is TGCGCCAGCAGTGATAAGGGGACAGGTTACGAGCAGTACTTC. It codes for CASSDKGTGYEQYF.

The chain is built from TRBV12-5 and TRBJ2-7; 7 positions match TRBD1. The trim removed 6 bases at V and 3 bases at J, leaving 8 bases unmatched. CDR1 is LGHNT, CDR2 FRNRAP, per germline. This CDR3 is 14 amino acids long. The chain's CDR3 is CASGPRDRHYEQYF. CDR3 nucleotides: TGTGCTAGTGGGCCCCGGGACAGACACTACGAGCAGTACTTC.

This chain connects TRBV5-4 to TRBJ2-4, with a weak D call TRBD1 (6 bases). CDR3 length equals 12 residues. Trimming removed 2 bases at V and 6 bases at J, with 6 bases between. CDR1 and CDR2 (germline): SGHNT, YYREEE (reference sequence). CDR3 amino acids: CASSLQGNIQYF. DNA of the CDR3: TGTGCCAGCAGCTTACAGGGAAACATTCAGTACTTC.

This sequence joins TRBV4-2 and TRBJ2-3; no definite D call. Germline V CDR1 and CDR2: LGHNA, YNFKEQ. V dropped 1 base and J dropped 8 bases, with 10 bases sitting between them. The CDR3 is made up of 13 amino acids. CDR3 protein: CASSQGSLLTQYF. Here the CDR3 DNA reads TGTGCCAGCAGCCAAGGTTCACTACTTACGCAGTATTTT.

The chain uses TRBV5-1 and TRBJ2-2, with D perhaps matching TRBD1 (5 bases). The CDR3 covers 16 residues. From germline, CDR1 is SGHRS and CDR2 YFSETQ. Between the trimmed V and J ends, which lost 2 bases and 4 bases, there was a span of 15 bases. The CDR3 is CASSFPLDSFTGELFF. The CDR3 nucleotides read TGCGCCAGCAGCTTTCCCCTCGACAGTTTCACCGGGGAGCTGTTTTTT.

V and J are TRBV5-4 and TRBJ2-7; D gene unclear. In germline, CDR1 is SGHNT, CDR2 YYREEE (reference sequence). The V end lost 4 bases, the J end lost 0 bases, and 11 bases lay between the germline ends. There are 14 residues in the CDR3. CDR3 protein: CASSRNQVSYEQYF. The CDR3 bases are TGTGCCAGCAGCCGTAATCAGGTCTCCTACGAGCAGTACTTC.